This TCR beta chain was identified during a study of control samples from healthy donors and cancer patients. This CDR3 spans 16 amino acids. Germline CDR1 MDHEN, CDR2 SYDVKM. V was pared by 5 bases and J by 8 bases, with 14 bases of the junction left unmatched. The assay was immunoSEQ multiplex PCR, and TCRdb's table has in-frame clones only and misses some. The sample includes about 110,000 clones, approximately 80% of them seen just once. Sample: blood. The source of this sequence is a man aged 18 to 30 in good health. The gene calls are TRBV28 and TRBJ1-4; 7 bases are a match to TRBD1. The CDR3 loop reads CASSAPRRQGREKLFF. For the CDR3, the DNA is TGTGCCAGCAGTGCGCCTCGGCGACAGGGTCGAGAAAAACTGTTTTTT.